The sequence of this T cell receptor beta chain was determined in a study of Ad26.COV2.S vaccination and SARS-CoV-2 variants. The overall study: The study gave Ad26.COV2.S intramuscularly, once or twice 56 days apart.

V was cut by 10 bases and J by 6 bases, with 17 bases left in between. The CDR3 runs 13 residues. Germline lookup yields CDR1 MDHEN and CDR2 SYDVKM. This table comes from immunoSEQ multiplex PCR, and its TCRdb copy is limited to in-frame clones, with some not included. In the table there are fewer than 500,000 clones, around 90% of which are singletons. Treatment given: approximately 18 received Ad26.COV2.S at low or high dose, single or two shots; several received placebo; per-sample allocation not given. Sampling was done on day 63 after the first vaccine or placebo injection. The sample here was peripheral blood, taken in a trial of Ad26.COV2.S vaccine versus placebo. The chain couples TRBV28 to TRBJ2-3, with TRBD1 as a possible D gene (5 bases). This clonotype was obtained from a person between 18 and 65 years old who received the Ad26.COV2.S COVID-19 vaccine or a placebo. The CDR3 spells CAINRFSRDTQYF. In nucleotides, the CDR3 is TGTGCCATCAACAGGTTTTCCAGGGATACGCAGTATTTT. Full variable domain (missing parts from reference TRBV28 and TRBJ2-3): DVKVTQSSRYLVKRTGEKVFLECVQDMDHENMFWYRQDPGLGLRLIYFSYDVKMKEKGDIPEGYSVSREKKERFSLILESASTNQTSMYLCAINRFSRDTQYFGPGTRLTVL.